The clone carrying this T cell receptor beta chain was observed once. The entry originates in a study of blood T cell repertoires in COVID-19. Study-wide context: Spain, Italy and the United States supplied samples that represented acute and convalescent COVID-19. The analysed material was cDNA or gDNA that came from T cells, B-cell-depleted T cells, or PBMCs.

Germline loops: CDR1 SNHLY, CDR2 FYNNEI. The CDR3 sequence is 14 residues long. Germline trimming cut 6 bases from V and 7 bases from J; bases unmatched to any gene: 8. As processed by the authors: Reference gene primers were amplified, and this amplification served to estimate nucleated cell counts. Clones were sequenced by immunoSEQ multiplex PCR, and TCRdb holds only the in-frame ones, with some missing. V and J calls and clone size are those listed in that table; D and trimming were worked out from the DNA. The sample includes 270,000 or so clones, around nine tenths of them seen just once. The material sequenced was peripheral blood. The TCR comes from a man aged 40-50 years with active or convalescent COVID-19. The chain links TRBV2 to TRBJ2-1; 8 bases line up with TRBD2. The CDR3 reads CASSGTRKENEQFF. The CDR3, as DNA: TGTGCCAGCAGCGGGACTAGAAAGGAGAATGAGCAGTTCTTC.